This is a list of T cell receptor beta chains from one sample in a study of long-term antiretroviral therapy in people with HIV. Clones were read by immunoSEQ multiplex PCR, and TCRdb kept only the in-frame ones, dropping some. The sample includes approximately 15,000 clones, more than 70% of them seen just once. This specimen consisted of unsorted PBMCs, obtained 0.1 years before starting antiretroviral therapy. The receptor source for this set is a man aged 18 to 29 with HIV. CDR3s include the opening cysteine and the closing phenylalanine or tryptophan. The order of the fields is CDR3 protein, CDR3 DNA, V gene, J gene, D gene, clone size. The D gene is left open where the match is weak. Clone size is stated in some rows and not others, as once, few, many or a class when expanded.

CDR3 protein: CASSPGGSYNEQFF
CDR3 DNA: TGCGCCAGCAGCCCTGGAGGCAGCTACAATGAGCAGTTCTTC
V gene: TRBV5-1
J gene: TRBJ2-1
D gene: .
clone size: .

CDR3 protein: CASSQGWDRGSGYTF
CDR3 DNA: TGCGCCAGCAGCCAAGGATGGGACAGGGGGTCGGGCTACACCTTC
V gene: TRBV4-3
J gene: TRBJ1-2
D gene: TRBD1
clone size: .

CDR3 protein: CASSQDKNSYEQYF
CDR3 DNA: TGTGCCAGCAGCCAAGATAAAAATTCCTACGAGCAGTACTTC
V gene: TRBV4-2
J gene: TRBJ2-7
D gene: .
clone size: .

CDR3 protein: CASSGLAGQETQYF
CDR3 DNA: TGTGCCAGCAGTGGACTAGCGGGGCAAGAGACCCAGTACTTC
V gene: TRBV6-1
J gene: TRBJ2-5
D gene: TRBD2
clone size: .

CDR3 protein: CASSTRTAQETQYF
CDR3 DNA: TGTGCCAGCAGCACCAGGACTGCCCAAGAGACCCAGTACTTC
V gene: TRBV7-9
J gene: TRBJ2-5
D gene: .
clone size: .

CDR3 protein: CASSDYSGRIYNEQFF
CDR3 DNA: TGTGCCAGCAGTGATTATAGCGGGAGGATTTACAATGAGCAGTTCTTC
V gene: TRBV2
J gene: TRBJ2-1
D gene: TRBD2
clone size: .

CDR3 protein: CASSLVWGQKNEAFF
CDR3 DNA: TGTGCCAGCAGCTTAGTGTGGGGACAGAAAAATGAAGCTTTCTTT
V gene: TRBV7-2
J gene: TRBJ1-1
D gene: TRBD1
clone size: .

CDR3 protein: CASSPTRQGKAEQYF
CDR3 DNA: TGCGCCAGCAGCCCCACCAGACAGGGAAAGGCCGAGCAGTACTTC
V gene: TRBV4-3
J gene: TRBJ2-7
D gene: TRBD1
clone size: few

CDR3 protein: CASSSGTGNQPQHF
CDR3 DNA: TGCGCCAGCAGCTCTGGGACAGGGAATCAGCCCCAGCATTTT
V gene: TRBV5-1
J gene: TRBJ1-5
D gene: TRBD1
clone size: .

CDR3 protein: CASSESGGRAFNEQFF
CDR3 DNA: TGTGCCAGCAGTGAGTCGGGGGGAAGGGCTTTCAATGAGCAGTTCTTC
V gene: TRBV6-1
J gene: TRBJ2-1
D gene: TRBD2
clone size: .

CDR3 protein: CASSPPAPLYEQYF
CDR3 DNA: TGTGCCAGTAGTCCCCCCGCGCCTCTATACGAGCAGTACTTC
V gene: TRBV19
J gene: TRBJ2-7
D gene: .
clone size: .

CDR3 protein: CASSFGAENYGYTF
CDR3 DNA: TGTGCCAGCAGTTTTGGGGCCGAGAACTATGGCTACACCTTC
V gene: TRBV28
J gene: TRBJ1-2
D gene: .
clone size: .